The 4 T cell receptor beta chains listed next were all sequenced from one sample in a study of blood T cell repertoires in COVID-19 (dated by TCRdb to about 2020). To prepare the library, the immunoSEQ multiplex PCR assay was applied. Imported from immuneACCESS, the table was reduced by TCRdb to in-frame sequences with V and J called. These copies leave out some clones; in studies compared against another copy, an unresolved V gene accounts for under half, and the cause of the remainder is not known. This sample lists roughly 120,000 clones; 90% were detected once. Of the sample, 4% to 5.5% falls within the top ten clones. Sequenced input: peripheral blood. All receptors come from a woman aged 45-65 years with acute or convalescent COVID-19.

This chain connects TRBV30 to TRBJ1-5; TRBD1 matches at 10 bases. V trimming: 3 bases; J trimming: 9 bases; junction bases outside the gene matches: 11. CDR3 length equals 15 residues. CDR1 and CDR2 (germline): GTSNPN, SVGIG (reference sequence). The CDR3 protein is CAWSGQGGVLRPQHF. CDR3 nucleotide sequence: TGTGCCTGGAGCGGACAGGGGGGAGTCTTACGGCCCCAGCATTTT.

V is TRBV30 and J is TRBJ2-1, with D tentatively TRBD1 (6 bases). V was pared by 5 bases and J by 6 bases, with 14 bases between. The CDR3 has 13 residues. Looked up from germline, CDR1 is GTSNPN and CDR2 is SVGIG (reference sequence). CDR3 sequence (DNA): TGTGCCTGGTATACAGGGTATGGCAATGAGCAGTTCTTC. Its protein product is CAWYTGYGNEQFF.

In its sample, this clone was seen a few times. V and J are TRBV30 and TRBJ1-5; 11 positions match TRBD1. This CDR3 is built from 15 residues. Losses at the gene ends were 1 base for V and 4 bases for J; bases not matched to a gene: 3. The germline V gene has CDR1 GTSNPN and CDR2 SVGIG (reference sequence). CDR3 coding DNA: TGTGCCTGGAGTGAGGGACAGGGGGGAAATCAGCCCCAGCATTTT. Protein product: CAWSEGQGGNQPQHF.

The chain has TRBV2 and TRBJ2-3; maybe TRBD2 (6 bases). Germline-derived CDR1 and CDR2 are SNHLY and FYNNEI. Trimming left V 4 bases short and J 2 bases short, with 13 bases between. CDR3 length equals 15 residues. For the CDR3, the DNA is TGTGCCAGCAGTGGGGTCGGGGGAGACACAGATACGCAGTATTTT. This gives the protein CASSGVGGDTDTQYF. Complete variable domain (other parts from reference TRBV2 and TRBJ2-3): EPEVTQTPSHQVTQMGQEVILRCVPISNHLYFYWYRQILGQKVEFLVSFYNNEISEKSEIFDDQFSVERPDGSNFTLKIRSTKLEDSAMYFCASSGVGGDTDTQYFGPGTRLTVL.